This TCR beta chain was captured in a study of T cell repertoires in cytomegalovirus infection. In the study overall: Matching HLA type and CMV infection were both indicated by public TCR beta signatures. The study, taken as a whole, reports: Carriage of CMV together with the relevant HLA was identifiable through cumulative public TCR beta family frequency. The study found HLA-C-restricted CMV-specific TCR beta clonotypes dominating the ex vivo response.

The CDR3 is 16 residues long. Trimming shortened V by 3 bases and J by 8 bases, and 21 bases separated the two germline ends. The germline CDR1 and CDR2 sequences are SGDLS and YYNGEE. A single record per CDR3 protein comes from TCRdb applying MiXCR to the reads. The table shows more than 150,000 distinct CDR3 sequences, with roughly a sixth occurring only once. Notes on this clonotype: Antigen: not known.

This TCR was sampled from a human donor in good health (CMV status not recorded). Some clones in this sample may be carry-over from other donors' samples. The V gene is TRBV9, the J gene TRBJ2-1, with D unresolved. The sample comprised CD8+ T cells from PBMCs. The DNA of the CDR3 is TGTGCCAGCAGCGGCGCGTTTGGACGGGTTGTGGATGAGCAGTTCTTC. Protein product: CASSGAFGRVVDEQFF.